The sequence of this T cell receptor (beta chain) was determined in a study of T-cell reconstitution after alpha-beta-depleted transplantation in children. Study-wide points: It was surviving recipient T cells and thymic progenitors that gave some patients high TCRbeta diversity at day 60.

Researchers prepared the TCRbeta library using unique molecular identifiers, the study reports. From the PCR reads, TCRdb called clonotypes with MiXCR, one entry per CDR3 protein. This table has more than 200,000 distinct CDR3 sequences, roughly 25% appearing once. This CDR3 contains 14 residues. The V and J ends lost 3 bases and 2 bases, in that order; junction bases with no gene match: 4. Germline values: CDR1 SGDLS, CDR2 YYNGEE. About this clonotype: No antigen is known for it.

The specimen comprised PBMCs, mostly from graft donor cells, sampled 360 days after TCRalphabeta/CD19-depleted stem cell transplant. This TCR came from a female patient aged 2-9 years who had a stem cell transplant for congenital amegakaryocytic thrombocytopenia, so the T cells may come from the graft donor. The V call is TRBV9, the J call TRBJ2-7; 8 nucleotides align to TRBD2. The CDR3 bases are TGTGCCAGCAGCGGTACGGGGGGGCCCTACGAGCAGTACTTC. Its translation: CASSGTGGPYEQYF.